Each of the 9 T cell receptor beta chains below was sequenced from the same sample in a study of cytomegalovirus exposure and HLA in healthy donors. The PCR was carried out with 60 Vbeta primers and 13 Jbeta primers. The repertoire was sequenced with immunoSEQ multiplex PCR; TCRdb's copy has only in-frame clones and lacks some. This table holds around 180,000 clones, around 80% found once. The source material was PBMCs. All receptors come from a woman aged 45-59 years in good health and CMV-seronegative.

The V and J genes are TRBV6-5 and TRBJ1-3; D remains ambiguous. With 6 bases removed from V and 0 bases from J, the gap between germline ends came to 12 bases. The germline CDR1 and CDR2 sequences are MNHEY and SVGAGI. The CDR3 totals 15 residues. In nucleotides, the CDR3 is TGTGCCAGCAGAACCGACGGGAGCTCTGGAAACACCATATATTTT. It encodes CASRTDGSSGNTIYF.

V is TRBV7-9 and J is TRBJ2-5; TRBD2 agrees at 11 bases. The V gene end was trimmed by 3 bases and the J gene end by 5 bases; junction bases not matched to a gene: 8. The CDR3 spans 16 residues. Germline V CDR1 and CDR2: SEHNR, FQNEAQ (reference sequence). In DNA form, the CDR3 reads TGTGCCAGCAGCTTCCGTAGCGGGGGGGTTTGGGAGACCCAGTACTTC. Translating it yields CASSFRSGGVWETQYF.

The rearrangement links TRBV10-2 to TRBJ1-2, with D hard to call. Germline assignment: CDR1 WSHSY and CDR2 SAAADI. CDR3 size: 11 residues. The CDR3 DNA is TGCGACGTTCACCGCGTGAATGGCTACACCTTC. Translation: CDVHRVNGYTF.

The chain couples TRBV5-4 to TRBJ1-3; TRBD1 aligns across 11 bases. Germline CDR1 reads SGHNT; CDR2 reads YYREEE (reference sequence). With V trimmed by 1 base and J by 0 bases, 9 bases remained unmatched. The CDR3 runs to 19 residues. CDR3 region: CASSLMGTGGYHSGNTIYF. CDR3 sequence (DNA): TGTGCCAGCAGCTTGATGGGGACAGGGGGATACCACTCTGGAAACACCATATATTTT.

This chain connects TRBV6-6 to TRBJ1-1; TRBD1 is a possible D gene (5 bases). The germline V gene has CDR1 MNHNY and CDR2 SVGAGI (reference sequence). V gave up 8 bases and J gave up 0 bases, with 16 bases separating them. This CDR3 comprises 15 residues. The CDR3 sequence: CASRKGALMNTEAFF. In nucleotides, the CDR3 is TGTGCCAGCCGTAAAGGGGCTCTTATGAACACTGAAGCTTTCTTT.

The chain links TRBV19 to TRBJ2-3, with D maybe TRBD1 (5 bases). Germline lookup yields CDR1 LNHDA and CDR2 SQIVND (reference sequence). There are 15 residues in the CDR3. V gave up 1 base and J gave up 0 bases, with 8 bases separating them. The CDR3 sequence: CASSIGGWSTDTQYF. The CDR3 coding sequence is TGTGCCAGTAGTATAGGGGGCTGGAGCACAGATACGCAGTATTTT.

This chain connects TRBV6-6 to TRBJ2-5; unclear D gene. The assigned J gene may be wrong: the sequence end matches TRBJ2-7 better. CDR1 is MNHNY and CDR2 is SVGAGI in the germline V gene (reference sequence). The CDR3 is 13 residues long. CDR3 residues: CASSKQLSYEQYF. As DNA, the CDR3 is TGTGCCAGCAGTAAACAGCTCTCCTACGAGCAGTACTTC.

The V and J genes are TRBV10-3 and TRBJ1-1, with D unresolved. The V gene lost 4 bases and the J gene lost 4 bases, with 22 bases spanning the gap. Germline V gene lookup returns CDR1 ENHRY and CDR2 SYGVKD. The CDR3 consists of 17 residues. This CDR3 reads CAISGGQRREGGTEAFF. CDR3 DNA: TGTGCCATCAGTGGGGGTCAGCGTCGGGAAGGAGGCACTGAAGCTTTCTTT.

The chain has TRBV6-5 and TRBJ1-2, with 7 bases identical to TRBD1. The CDR3 is made up of 14 amino acids. Per germline, CDR1 MNHEY and CDR2 SVGAGI. With V trimmed by 6 bases and J by 4 bases, 8 bases remained unmatched. CDR3 nucleotides: TGTGCCAGCAGCATAACAGGGGTTAGCTATGGCTACACCTTC. Protein product: CASSITGVSYGYTF.